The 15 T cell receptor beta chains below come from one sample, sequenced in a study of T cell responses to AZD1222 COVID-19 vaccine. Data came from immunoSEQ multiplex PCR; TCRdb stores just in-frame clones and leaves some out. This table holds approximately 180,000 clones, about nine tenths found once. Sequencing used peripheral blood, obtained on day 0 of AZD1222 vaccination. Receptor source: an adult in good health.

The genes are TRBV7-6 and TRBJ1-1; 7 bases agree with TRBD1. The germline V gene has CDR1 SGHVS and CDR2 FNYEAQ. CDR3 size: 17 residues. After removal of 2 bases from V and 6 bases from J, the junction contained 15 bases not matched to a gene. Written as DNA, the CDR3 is TGTGCCAGCAGCTTAAATTCAGGGGGATTACCCGAGGCTGAAGCTTTCTTT. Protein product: CASSLNSGGLPEAEAFF.

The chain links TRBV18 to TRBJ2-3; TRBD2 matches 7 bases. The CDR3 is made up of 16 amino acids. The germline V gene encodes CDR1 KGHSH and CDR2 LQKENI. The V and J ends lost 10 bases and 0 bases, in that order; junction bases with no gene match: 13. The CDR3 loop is CATAGRGAGSTDTQYF. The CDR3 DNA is TGTGCCACCGCCGGTAGGGGAGCGGGGAGCACAGATACGCAGTATTTT.

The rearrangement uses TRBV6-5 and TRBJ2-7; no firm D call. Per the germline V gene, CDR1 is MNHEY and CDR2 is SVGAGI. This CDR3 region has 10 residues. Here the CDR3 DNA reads TGTGCTACAGCAGAGAGTGGGCAGTACTTC. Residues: CATAESGQYF.

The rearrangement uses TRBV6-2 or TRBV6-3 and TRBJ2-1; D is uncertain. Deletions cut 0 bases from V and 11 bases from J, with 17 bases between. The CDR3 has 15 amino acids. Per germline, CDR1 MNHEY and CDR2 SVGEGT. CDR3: CASSYSGYGSVQQFF. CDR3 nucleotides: TGTGCCAGCAGTTACTCCGGTTACGGATCGGTCCAGCAGTTCTTC.

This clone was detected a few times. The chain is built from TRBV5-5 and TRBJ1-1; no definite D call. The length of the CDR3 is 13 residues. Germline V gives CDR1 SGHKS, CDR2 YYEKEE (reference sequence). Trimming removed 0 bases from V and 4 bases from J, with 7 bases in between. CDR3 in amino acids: CASSLVQPTEAFF. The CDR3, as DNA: TGTGCCAGCAGCTTGGTTCAGCCCACTGAAGCTTTCTTT.

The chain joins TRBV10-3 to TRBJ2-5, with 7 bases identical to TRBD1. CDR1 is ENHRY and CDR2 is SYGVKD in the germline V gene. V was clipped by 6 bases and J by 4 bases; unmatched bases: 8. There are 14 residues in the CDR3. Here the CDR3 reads CAISFGTEGETQYF. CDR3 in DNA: TGTGCCATCAGCTTCGGGACAGAAGGAGAGACCCAGTACTTC.

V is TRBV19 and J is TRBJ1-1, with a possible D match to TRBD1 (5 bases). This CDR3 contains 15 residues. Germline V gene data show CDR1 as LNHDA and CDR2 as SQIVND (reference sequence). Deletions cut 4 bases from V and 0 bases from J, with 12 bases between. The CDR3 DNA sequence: TGTGCCAGTAGTAAGCACGGAGGGGTGAACACTGAAGCTTTCTTT. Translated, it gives CASSKHGGVNTEAFF.

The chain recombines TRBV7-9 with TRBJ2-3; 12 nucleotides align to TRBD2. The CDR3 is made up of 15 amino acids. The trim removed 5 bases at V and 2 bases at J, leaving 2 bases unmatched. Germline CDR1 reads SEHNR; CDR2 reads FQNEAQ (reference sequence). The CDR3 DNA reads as TGTGCCAGCAGCAGGACTAGCGGGGTCACAGATACGCAGTATTTT. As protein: CASSRTSGVTDTQYF. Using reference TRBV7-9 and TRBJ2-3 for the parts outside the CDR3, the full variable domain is DTGVSQNPRHKITKRGQNVTFRCDPISEHNRLYWYRQTLGQGPEFLTYFQNEAQLEKSRLLSDRFSAERPKGSFSTLEIQRTEQGDSAMYLCASSRTSGVTDTQYFGPGTRLTVL.

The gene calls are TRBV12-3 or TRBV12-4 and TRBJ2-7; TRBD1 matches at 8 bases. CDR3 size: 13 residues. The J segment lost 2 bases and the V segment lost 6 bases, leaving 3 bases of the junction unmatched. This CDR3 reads CASRTTGAYEQYF. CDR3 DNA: TGTGCCAGCAGGACGACAGGGGCCTACGAGCAGTACTTC.

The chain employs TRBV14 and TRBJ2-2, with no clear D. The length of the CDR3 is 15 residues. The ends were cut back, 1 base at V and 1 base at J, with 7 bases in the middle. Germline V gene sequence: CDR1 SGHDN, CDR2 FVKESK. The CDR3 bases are TGTGCCAGCAGCCAAGTAATTCGGAACACCGGGGAGCTGTTTTTT. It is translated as CASSQVIRNTGELFF.

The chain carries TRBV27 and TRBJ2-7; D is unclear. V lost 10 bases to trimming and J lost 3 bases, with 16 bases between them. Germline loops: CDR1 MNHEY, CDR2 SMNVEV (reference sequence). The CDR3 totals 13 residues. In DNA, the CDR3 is TGTGCCACCGGCCCCCACAGTAACTACGAGCAGTACTTC. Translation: CATGPHSNYEQYF.

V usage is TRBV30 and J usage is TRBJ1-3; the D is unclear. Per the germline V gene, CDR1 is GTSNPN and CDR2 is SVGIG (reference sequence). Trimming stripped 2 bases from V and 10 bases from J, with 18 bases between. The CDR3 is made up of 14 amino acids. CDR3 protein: CAWSFTSRFGTIYF. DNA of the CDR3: TGTGCCTGGAGTTTCACGTCGCGTTTTGGAACCATATATTTT.

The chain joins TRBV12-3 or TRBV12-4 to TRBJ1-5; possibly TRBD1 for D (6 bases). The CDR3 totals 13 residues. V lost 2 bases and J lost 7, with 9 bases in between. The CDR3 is CASSLIRGQPQHF. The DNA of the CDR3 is TGTGCCAGCAGTTTAATAAGGGGGCAGCCCCAGCATTTT.

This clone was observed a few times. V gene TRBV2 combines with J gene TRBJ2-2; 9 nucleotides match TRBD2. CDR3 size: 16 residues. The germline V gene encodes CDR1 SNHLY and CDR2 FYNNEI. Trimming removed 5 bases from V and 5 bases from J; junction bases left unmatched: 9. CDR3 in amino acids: CASSYQPGLATGELFF. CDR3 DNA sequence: TGTGCCAGCAGTTACCAACCGGGACTAGCTACCGGGGAGCTGTTTTTT.

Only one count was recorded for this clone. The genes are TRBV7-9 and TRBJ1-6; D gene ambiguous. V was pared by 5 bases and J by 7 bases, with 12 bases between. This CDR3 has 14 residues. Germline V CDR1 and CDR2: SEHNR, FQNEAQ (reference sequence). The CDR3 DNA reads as TGTGCCAGCAGCACGGACGCGCGCAATTCACCCCTCCACTTT. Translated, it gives CASSTDARNSPLHF. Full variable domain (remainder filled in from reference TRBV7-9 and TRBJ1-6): DTGVSQNPRHKITKRGQNVTFRCDPISEHNRLYWYRQTLGQGPEFLTYFQNEAQLEKSRLLSDRFSAERPKGSFSTLEIQRTEQGDSAMYLCASSTDARNSPLHFGNGTRLTVT.